This TCR beta chain comes out of a study of identical twins. Study conclusions and caveats: In beta out-of-frame sequences, the excess sharing between twins was weaker. Among out-of-frame alpha sequences shared by twins, low generation probability occurred in excess. Carriage of fewer insertions was seen in abundant cord blood beta clonotypes, whereas memory repertoires showed none.

There are 15 residues in the CDR3. V was clipped by 6 bases and J by 4 bases; unmatched bases: 9. This clonotype has only a few counts. Its matching antigen is unknown. A universal primer site was created by template switching, with the cDNA bearing unique molecular identifiers. TCRdb re-called the 5' RACE reads through MiXCR, storing one row per CDR3 protein. This sample has some 1,700,000 distinct CDR3 sequences, with roughly 35% found just once. The gene calls are TRBV12-3 or TRBV12-4 and TRBJ2-3; 8 positions agree with TRBD2. The clonotype comes from a newborn girl in good health. The sample taken for sequencing was cord blood. The CDR3 nucleotides read TGTGCCAGCAGCGCTATCCGGGGGGGGGCAGATACGCAGTATTTT. Protein sequence: CASSAIRGGADTQYF.